A single sample gave rise to the 9 T cell receptor beta chains below, sequenced in a study of cytomegalovirus exposure and HLA in healthy donors (dated by TCRdb to 2016 to 2017). Library preparation used the immunoSEQ multiplex PCR assay. The multiplex PCR relied on a mix of 60 forward primers for TCR Vbeta segments and 13 reverse primers for TCR Jbeta segments. The table was pulled from immuneACCESS by TCRdb, which kept in-frame rearrangements only. Such tables lose some clones; where checked, under half of the loss comes from unresolved V genes, and the rest has no known cause. The sample yields about 160,000 clones; approximately 77% were counted once. The ten largest clonotypes hold 2% to 2.5% of the sample. Sequenced: PBMCs. Every receptor here comes from a man aged 50 or older in good health and CMV-seropositive.

The chain has TRBV7-2 and TRBJ1-2; TRBD1 agrees at 9 bases. The V and J ends lost 6 bases and 4 bases, in that order; junction bases with no gene match: 12. CDR3 size: 16 residues. Germline V gives CDR1 SGHTA, CDR2 FQGNSA. CDR3 loop: CASREWTGALGYGYTF. The DNA of the CDR3 is TGTGCCAGCAGGGAATGGACAGGGGCCTTGGGCTATGGCTACACCTTC.

The V and J genes are TRBV2 and TRBJ2-1, with a tentative D call TRBD1 (6 bases). The CDR3 sequence is 15 residues long. The germline gives CDR1 SNHLY, CDR2 FYNNEI. Trimming took 8 bases from V and 1 from J, leaving 15 bases between them. The CDR3 DNA is TGTGCCAGCGAGATTTGGACAGCATCCTACAATGAGCAGTTCTTC. Protein product: CASEIWTASYNEQFF.

The chain links TRBV10-3 to TRBJ2-7, with D maybe TRBD1 (5 bases). Germline V lookup: CDR1 ENHRY, CDR2 SYGVKD. The CDR3 extends over 15 amino acids. Trimming took off 0 bases at V and 1 base at J, with 10 bases between the two ends. The CDR3 DNA reads as TGTGCCATCAGTGAGTCAGGGGTAAGATCCTACGAGCAGTACTTC. Amino acids: CAISESGVRSYEQYF.

The V and J genes are TRBV5-1 and TRBJ1-2, with 9 bases identical to TRBD1. Germline V gives CDR1 SGHRS, CDR2 YFSETQ. The CDR3 length is 15 residues. After removal of 3 bases from V and 3 bases from J, the junction contained 6 bases not matched to a gene. CDR3 amino acids: CASSSGTGRDYGYTF. In nucleotides, the CDR3 is TGCGCCAGCAGCTCTGGGACAGGGCGGGACTATGGCTACACCTTC.

V is TRBV5-1 and J is TRBJ2-3, with 8 bases lining up with TRBD1. The CDR3 covers 16 residues. Per the germline V gene, CDR1 is SGHRS and CDR2 is YFSETQ. Losses at the gene ends were 4 bases for V and 3 bases for J; bases not matched to a gene: 10. The CDR3 loop reads CASSDGQGIATDTQYF. The CDR3 DNA reads as TGCGCCAGCAGCGACGGACAGGGAATCGCTACAGATACGCAGTATTTT.

V and J are TRBV11-2 and TRBJ1-1; tentative D call: TRBD1 (5 bases). In germline, CDR1 is SGHAT, CDR2 FQNNGV. The CDR3 covers 14 residues. V was pared by 0 bases and J by 5 bases, with 10 bases between. CDR3 in amino acids: CASSLEQGYTEAFF. In DNA, the CDR3 is TGTGCCAGCAGCTTAGAGCAGGGTTATACTGAAGCTTTCTTT.

For this clone: At one boundary the junction diverges from the germline segment, which might be a read error. The genes are TRBV5-1 and TRBJ2-7, with 12 bases fitting TRBD2. Germline V lookup: CDR1 SGHRS, CDR2 YFSETQ. The CDR3 is made up of 15 amino acids. The CDR3 coding sequence is TGCGCCAGCAGGCCCACTAGCGGGGGGTCCTTCGAGCAGTACTTC. Its protein is CASRPTSGGSFEQYF.

The chain combines TRBV4-2 with TRBJ1-5, with TRBD1 as a possible D gene (6 bases). V gave up 4 bases and J gave up 0 bases, with 13 bases separating them. This CDR3 has 16 amino acids. Germline lookup yields CDR1 LGHNA and CDR2 YNFKEQ. CDR3 residues: CASSPGNRASNQPQHF. CDR3 nucleotide sequence: TGTGCCAGCAGCCCAGGCAACAGGGCTAGCAATCAGCCCCAGCATTTT.

This clone has just a few counts. The chain couples TRBV19 to TRBJ1-2; 7 bases align to TRBD1. Germline V lookup: CDR1 LNHDA, CDR2 SQIVND (reference sequence). There are 14 residues in the CDR3. The V segment lost 6 bases and the J segment 5 bases; nucleotides outside the gene matches: 9. Here the CDR3 DNA reads TGTGCCAGTAGCGCGGGACAGCAGATTTATGGCTACACCTTC. This gives the protein CASSAGQQIYGYTF.